The 22 T cell receptor beta chains below come from one sample, sequenced in a study of cytomegalovirus exposure and HLA in healthy donors. Use of 60 Vbeta and 13 Jbeta primers characterized the PCR. TCRdb's copy holds only in-frame clones and misses some; the assay was immunoSEQ multiplex PCR. The sample lists 100,000 to 150,000 clones, about 81% seen once, with 5.9% in the top ten. The sample comprised PBMCs. The origin of the receptors is a woman in her thirties or forties in good health and CMV-seropositive.

The V call is TRBV6-5, the J call TRBJ2-7; tentative D call: TRBD1 (5 bases). The V gene's germline CDR1 is MNHEY and CDR2 SVGAGI. This CDR3 is 14 amino acids long. Deletions cut 5 bases from V and 3 bases from J, with 14 bases between. CDR3 DNA sequence: TGTGCCAGCAGTCCTTCGACAGTTTACTACGAGCAGTACTTC. Translating it yields CASSPSTVYYEQYF.

Notes on this clone: This CDR3 is missing its conserved last phenylalanine or tryptophan, likely due to a read error. This chain joins TRBV9 and TRBJ1-5, with 7 nucleotides matching TRBD1. The trim removed 0 bases at V and 5 bases at J, leaving 5 bases unmatched. This CDR3 region has 15 residues. Germline V CDR1 and CDR2: SGDLS, YYNGEE. The CDR3, as DNA: TGTGCCAGCAGCGTAGGATTGGACAGGCATCAGCCCCAGCATGTT. It yields the protein CASSVGLDRHQPQHV.

This clone was recorded only once. This rearrangement joins TRBV11-2 to TRBJ1-5; a possible D gene is TRBD1 (6 bases). Germline CDR1 and CDR2: SGHAT and FQNNGV. The CDR3 loop spans 14 amino acids. With 6 bases removed from V and 4 bases from J, the gap between germline ends came to 13 bases. The CDR3 DNA reads as TGTGCCAGCAGTGACTACAGGGCAAATCAGCCCCAGCATTTT. Its protein product is CASSDYRANQPQHF.

This clone was seen just once. This chain links TRBV7-8 with TRBJ1-1; TRBD1 agrees at 9 bases. J lost 5 bases, V lost 6 bases, and 13 bases had no gene match. Germline V gene sequence: CDR1 SGHVS, CDR2 FQNEAQ. The CDR3 covers 16 residues. The CDR3 sequence: CASRTGTGFIRTEAFF. The CDR3 DNA reads as TGTGCCAGCAGAACCGGGACAGGGTTTATTCGGACTGAAGCTTTCTTT.

The V call is TRBV28, the J call TRBJ1-1; D perhaps matches TRBD1 (5 bases). V was clipped by 4 bases and J by 2 bases, with 17 bases between them. CDR1 is MDHEN, CDR2 SYDVKM, per germline. This CDR3 contains 16 residues. This chain's CDR3 is CASSSLVGGANTEAFF. The DNA for the CDR3 is TGTGCCAGCAGTTCACTCGTGGGAGGGGCAAACACTGAAGCTTTCTTT.

The V call is TRBV5-1, the J call TRBJ2-7, with TRBD2 identical over 10 bases. J lost 0 bases, V lost 1 base, and 10 bases had no gene match. The CDR3 runs to 18 residues. From germline, CDR1 is SGHRS and CDR2 YFSETQ. As DNA, the CDR3 is TGCGCCAGCAGCTTGTTTCTAGCGGGGGCCGATAGCTCCTACGAGCAGTACTTC. Its protein product is CASSLFLAGADSSYEQYF.

The chain couples TRBV7-2 to TRBJ2-3; TRBD2 is a possible D gene (6 bases). Trimming removed 1 base at V and 13 bases at J, with 12 bases between. Germline assignment: CDR1 SGHTA and CDR2 FQGNSA. CDR3 length: 12 residues. The CDR3 DNA sequence: TGTGCCAGCAGCTTAGGTCAGCGCGGGGAGTATTTT. This sequence encodes CASSLGQRGEYF.

This rearrangement joins TRBV11-2 to TRBJ1-2; D call uncertain. Germline CDR1 and CDR2: SGHAT and FQNNGV. The V and J ends lost 5 bases and 2 bases respectively, with 6 bases between them. The CDR3 is 12 residues long. The CDR3 nucleotides read TGTGCCAGCAGCCTTTCCAACTATGGCTACACCTTC. Its translation: CASSLSNYGYTF.

This chain uses TRBV21-1 with TRBJ2-7; the listed D gene, TRBD2, was not tested against the DNA. TRBV21-1 is designated a pseudogene. The CDR3 loop spans 17 amino acids. The CDR3 region is CASSKSVRLAVHYEQYF. CDR3 bases: TGTGCCAGCAGCAAAAGCGTCAGACTAGCGGTTCACTACGAGCAGTACTTC.

This clone occurred a few times. The V and J genes are TRBV27 and TRBJ2-5; 11 bases line up with TRBD2. Matching the DNA end better, TRBJ2-7 makes the J call doubtful. In germline, CDR1 is MNHEY, CDR2 SMNVEV (reference sequence). This CDR3 has 15 residues. This CDR3 reads CASSSLAGGAGEQYF. CDR3 sequence (DNA): TGTGCCAGCAGTTCGCTAGCGGGGGGTGCCGGCGAGCAGTACTTC.

This chain uses TRBV5-6 with TRBJ2-5; TRBD1 agrees at 10 bases. V gave up 0 bases and J gave up 5 bases; unmatched junction bases: 4. Germline loops: CDR1 SGHDT, CDR2 YYEEEE. This CDR3 has 15 amino acids. The CDR3 sequence is CASSLGGQGLETQYF. The CDR3, as DNA: TGTGCCAGCAGCTTGGGGGGACAGGGGTTGGAGACCCAGTACTTC.

The CDR3 nucleotides read TGTGCCTGGAGTAAGCGGGGGGGTTCCACAGATACGCAGTATTTT. Amino acids: CAWSKRGGSTDTQYF. This chain links TRBV30 with TRBJ2-3, with 10 bases matching TRBD2. After removal of 2 bases from V and 2 bases from J, the junction contained 4 bases not matched to a gene. The CDR3 runs to 15 residues. Looked up from germline, CDR1 is GTSNPN and CDR2 is SVGIG (reference sequence).

The gene calls are TRBV19 and TRBJ2-2, with D possibly being TRBD1 (5 bases). Trimming left V 7 bases short and J 4 bases short, with 13 bases between. CDR3 length: 14 amino acids. CDR1 and CDR2 from the germline V gene are LNHDA and SQIVND (reference sequence). The CDR3 region is CASISQVLTGELFF. Written as DNA, the CDR3 is TGTGCCAGTATATCACAGGTCCTCACCGGGGAGCTGTTTTTT.

V usage is TRBV2 and J usage is TRBJ2-3; D is ambiguous. Germline assignment: CDR1 SNHLY and CDR2 FYNNEI. The V end lost 3 bases, the J end lost 3 bases, and 4 bases lay between the germline ends. There are 12 residues in the CDR3. The DNA of the CDR3 is TGTGCCAGCAGTGAGCGAACAGATACGCAGTATTTT. Translation gives CASSERTDTQYF.

This clone appeared a few times. The gene calls are TRBV4-2 and TRBJ1-5; TRBD1 matches at 7 bases. Per the germline V gene, CDR1 is LGHNA and CDR2 is YNFKEQ. This CDR3 is 17 amino acids long. V lost 0 bases and J lost 0; bases outside the gene matches: 5. The CDR3 spells CASSQEAGGNSNQPQHF. As DNA, the CDR3 is TGTGCCAGCAGCCAAGAAGCAGGGGGGAATAGCAATCAGCCCCAGCATTTT.

In this sample, this clone turned up once. The chain uses TRBV29-1 and TRBJ2-1, with D perhaps matching TRBD2 (6 bases). Per germline, CDR1 SQVTM and CDR2 ANQGSEA. This CDR3 spans 13 amino acids. Deletions cut 6 bases from V and 8 bases from J, with 17 bases between. In DNA form, the CDR3 reads TGCAGCGTGCCCTCGTCTGGAGGGGATGAGCAGTTCTTC. Amino acid sequence: CSVPSSGGDEQFF.

This chain joins TRBV9 and TRBJ2-3; 7 nucleotides agree with TRBD1. After removal of 0 bases from V and 8 bases from J, the junction contained 9 bases not matched to a gene. This CDR3 has 15 residues. Germline V gives CDR1 SGDLS, CDR2 YYNGEE. The CDR3 sequence: CASSVGAGGESTQYF. CDR3 nucleotides: TGTGCCAGCAGCGTAGGAGCAGGGGGTGAGTCTACGCAGTATTTT.

The chain uses TRBV20-1 and TRBJ2-1; no definite D call. The CDR3 is 11 residues long. The V gene's germline CDR1 is DFQATT and CDR2 SNEGSKA (reference sequence). Between the trimmed V and J ends, which lost 2 bases and 5 bases, there was a span of 4 bases. The chain's CDR3 is CSARLNNEQFF. The CDR3 region has the DNA TGCAGTGCTAGACTTAACAATGAGCAGTTCTTC.

The gene calls are TRBV7-3 and TRBJ2-7; TRBD1 agrees at 7 bases. The CDR3 spans 13 residues. The germline gives CDR1 SGHTA, CDR2 FQGTGA. Losses at the gene ends were 3 bases for V and 4 bases for J; bases not matched to a gene: 3. CDR3 sequence (DNA): TGTGCCAGCAGCTTGGGGACAGAATACGAGCAGTACTTC. Its protein product is CASSLGTEYEQYF.

The V and J genes are TRBV9 and TRBJ2-7; D may be TRBD2 (6 bases). The V end was cut by 0 bases, the J end by 3 bases, with 13 bases between. The germline CDR1 and CDR2 sequences are SGDLS and YYNGEE. CDR3 size: 15 residues. CDR3 sequence reads: CASSVAASEYYEQYF. CDR3 DNA: TGTGCCAGCAGCGTAGCGGCTAGCGAATACTACGAGCAGTACTTC. The full variable domain, rest sourced from reference TRBV9 and TRBJ2-7, is DSGVTQTPKHLITATGQRVTLRCSPRSGDLSVYWYQQSLDQGLQFLIQYYNGEERAKGNILERFSAQQFPDLHSELNLSSLELGDSALYFCASSVAASEYYEQYFGPGTRLTVT.

The genes are TRBV5-1 and TRBJ1-1; D is possibly TRBD1 (5 bases). The CDR3 sequence is 16 residues long. Trimming left V 1 base short and J 1 base short, with 14 bases between. Germline V lookup: CDR1 SGHRS, CDR2 YFSETQ. The CDR3 reads CASSLNDSRKNTEAFF. The CDR3 nucleotides are TGCGCCAGCAGCTTGAACGACAGTCGGAAGAACACTGAAGCTTTCTTT.

The chain couples TRBV18 to TRBJ2-7; TRBD1 agrees at 7 bases. The CDR3 contains 15 residues. Germline V gives CDR1 KGHSH, CDR2 LQKENI. The trim removed 2 bases at V and 2 bases at J, leaving 6 bases unmatched. CDR3 DNA sequence: TGTGCCAGCTCACCAAGGACAGGTTCAACCTACGAGCAGTACTTC. Amino acids: CASSPRTGSTYEQYF.